The rows below give T cell receptor beta chains drawn from one sample of a study of a mutant IDH1 vaccine in newly diagnosed glioma. The method was immunoSEQ multiplex PCR; TCRdb's version includes in-frame clones alone and lacks a portion of them. The sample lists roughly 28,000 clones, roughly 90% occurring once. No cognate antigen is known for these TCRs. The sample consisted of PBMCs, taken from a glioma patient whose treatment included an IDH1 peptide vaccine. These receptors were taken from a man younger than 35 with glioma. CDR3s include the opening cysteine and the closing phenylalanine or tryptophan. The D gene is left open where the match is weak. Clone sizes are given selectively: once, few, many, or a class where the clone is expanded.

DNA | CDR3 | size | J | D | V
TGTGCCAGCAGTTCTCAACCGGGATCCGAAGCTTTCTTT | CASSSQPGSEAFF | NA | TRBJ1-1 | NA | TRBV6-6
TGTGCCAGCAGCTTGTCGCCTATTACCGGAAACACCATATATTTT | CASSLSPITGNTIYF | NA | TRBJ1-3 | NA | TRBV5-6
TGTGCCAGCAGTTACGGGAGACAGGGTTCTTCACCCCTCCACTTT | CASSYGRQGSSPLHF | NA | TRBJ1-6 | TRBD1 | TRBV6-5
TGTGCCAGCAGCCTCCTCTCGACCGGCGGGGATACGCAGTATTTT | CASSLLSTGGDTQYF | NA | TRBJ2-3 | NA | TRBV5-6
TGTGCCAGCAGCCAGGGACTAGCGGGAGTCGAGACCCAGTACTTC | CASSQGLAGVETQYF | NA | TRBJ2-5 | TRBD2 | TRBV14
TGCGCCAGCAGCCAAGATTCGCAGGGGTTTCAGCCCCAGCATTTT | CASSQDSQGFQPQHF | NA | TRBJ1-5 | NA | TRBV4-3
TGTGCCAGCAGTGAAGGACAGGGAATAGCCTACGAGCAGTACTTC | CASSEGQGIAYEQYF | NA | TRBJ2-7 | TRBD1 | TRBV2
TGTGCCAGCAGCTTGATTACGGTTGGTTCACCCCTCCACTTT | CASSLITVGSPLHF | NA | TRBJ1-6 | NA | TRBV5-6
TGTGCCACTAGAAGTGAGAATGAAAAACTGTTTTTT | CATRSENEKLFF | NA | TRBJ1-4 | NA | TRBV19
TGTGCCAGCAGCCTGACAGGGTTGGATGAAAAACTGTTTTTT | CASSLTGLDEKLFF | NA | TRBJ1-4 | TRBD1 | TRBV2
TGTGCCAGCAGTGAAGCCCCAGGGGGCGCGGAAGCTTTCTTT | CASSEAPGGAEAFF | NA | TRBJ1-1 | TRBD1 | TRBV2
TGTGCCAGCAGCGTCCACCGGGACAGGAGCACTGAAGCTTTCTTT | CASSVHRDRSTEAFF | NA | TRBJ1-1 | TRBD1 | TRBV7-9
TGTGCCAGCAGCTTAGCGTGGACAGTGGAGAACACTGAAGCTTTCTTT | CASSLAWTVENTEAFF | once | TRBJ1-1 | NA | TRBV7-9
TGTGCCAGCAGCTCTAGCCGCTACAGGGGGCTGGGCACTGAAGCTTTCTTT | CASSSSRYRGLGTEAFF | NA | TRBJ1-1 | TRBD1 | TRBV5-4
TGTGCCAGCAGTTTGCCCCAGGGAAACTATGGCTACACCTTC | CASSLPQGNYGYTF | NA | TRBJ1-2 | NA | TRBV28
TGCGCCAGCAGCCAAGATAGGGGGAACATGAACACTGAAGCTTTCTTT | CASSQDRGNMNTEAFF | NA | TRBJ1-1 | NA | TRBV4-3